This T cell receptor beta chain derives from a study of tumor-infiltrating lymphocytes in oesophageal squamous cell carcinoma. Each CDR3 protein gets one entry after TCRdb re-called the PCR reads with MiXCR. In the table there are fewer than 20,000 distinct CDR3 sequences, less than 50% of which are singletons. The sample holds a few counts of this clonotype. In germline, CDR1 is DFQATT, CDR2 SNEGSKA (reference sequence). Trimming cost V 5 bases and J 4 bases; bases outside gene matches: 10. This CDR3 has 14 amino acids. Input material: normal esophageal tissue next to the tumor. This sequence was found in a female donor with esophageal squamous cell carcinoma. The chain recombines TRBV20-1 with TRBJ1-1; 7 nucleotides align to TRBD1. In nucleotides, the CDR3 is TGCAGTGCTCGGACCGGGACAGTTACCACTGAAGCTTTCTTT. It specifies CSARTGTVTTEAFF.